This T cell receptor beta chain was profiled in a study of cytomegalovirus exposure and HLA in healthy donors. General study points: Researchers catalogued about 160 TCR beta chains as cytomegalovirus-associated. Association with HLA alleles at 0.05 false discovery rate was found for approximately 18,000 TCR beta sequences in a later analysis.

About this clone: Its antigen is as yet unknown.

Both 60 Vbeta primers and 13 Jbeta primers went into the PCR. This table comes from immunoSEQ multiplex PCR, and its TCRdb copy is limited to in-frame clones, with some not included. Here the sample table reports fewer than 85,000 clones. The origin of this receptor is a woman in her thirties or forties in good health and CMV-seropositive. Specimen: PBMCs.

The DNA of the CDR3 is TGTGCCAGCTCCCAAGACCAGGGGGGAAGCAATCAGCCCCAGCATTTT. It is translated as CASSQDQGGSNQPQHF. The rearrangement uses TRBV18 and TRBJ1-5, with 7 bases that match TRBD1. The junction had 9 bases not matched to a gene; V was cut back by 6 bases and J by 1 base. The germline V gene encodes CDR1 KGHSH and CDR2 LQKENI. The CDR3 loop spans 16 amino acids.